This T cell receptor beta chain is from a study of T cell clusters in autoimmune cytopenias. TRB was amplified from about 250 ng of peripheral blood genomic DNA per sample. CDR1 MNHEY and CDR2 SMNVEV come from the germline V gene (reference sequence). CDR3 length: 20 residues. TRB rearrangements were amplified by touch-down multiplex PCR with mixed TRB-A/B primers. Each CDR3 protein gets one entry in TCRdb, which reprocessed the multiplex PCR reads and gives no DNA. Here the sample table reports 4,000 or so distinct CDR3 sequences. The data were also submitted as part of a second study, on T cell repertoires in aging, cancer and after chemotherapy. This second study says: Loss of evenness, beyond lost richness, contributed to age-related TCR diversity decline in cancer patients. No conclusions about immunological memory after chemotherapy can be drawn from the repertoire data.

The sequence was obtained from a human donor with an autoimmune cytopenia or autoimmune hepatitis (not recorded which). This chain uses TRBV27 with TRBJ2-2; TCRdb returns TRBD2, unconfirmable since there is no DNA. The sequencing input was peripheral blood. This CDR3 reads CASSTSGGYGFHANTGELFF.